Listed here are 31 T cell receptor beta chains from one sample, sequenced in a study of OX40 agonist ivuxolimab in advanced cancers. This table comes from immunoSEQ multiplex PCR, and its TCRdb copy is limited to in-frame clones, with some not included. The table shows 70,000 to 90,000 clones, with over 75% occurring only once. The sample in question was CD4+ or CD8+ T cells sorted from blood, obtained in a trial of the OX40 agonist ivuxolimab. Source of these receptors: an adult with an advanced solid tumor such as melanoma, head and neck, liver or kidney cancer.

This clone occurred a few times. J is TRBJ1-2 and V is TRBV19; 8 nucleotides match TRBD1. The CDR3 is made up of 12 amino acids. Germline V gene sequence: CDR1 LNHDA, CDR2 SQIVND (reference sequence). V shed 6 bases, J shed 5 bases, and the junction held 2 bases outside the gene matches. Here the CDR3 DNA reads TGTGCCAGTAGCAGGACAGGGTATGGCTACACCTTC. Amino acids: CASSRTGYGYTF.

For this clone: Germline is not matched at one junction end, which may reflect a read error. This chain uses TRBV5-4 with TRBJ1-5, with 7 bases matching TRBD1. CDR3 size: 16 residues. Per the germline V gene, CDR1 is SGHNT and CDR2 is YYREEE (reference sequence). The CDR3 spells CASSQGTENSNQPQHF. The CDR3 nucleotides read TGCGCCAGCAGCCAGGGGACAGAAAATAGCAATCAGCCCCAGCATTTT.

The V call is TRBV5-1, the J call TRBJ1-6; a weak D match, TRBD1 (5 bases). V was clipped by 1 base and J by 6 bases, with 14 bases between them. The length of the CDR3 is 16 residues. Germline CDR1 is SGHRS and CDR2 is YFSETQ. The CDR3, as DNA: TGCGCCAGCAGCTTGACCCCCGGGGCGGGTAATTCACCCCTCCACTTT. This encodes CASSLTPGAGNSPLHF.

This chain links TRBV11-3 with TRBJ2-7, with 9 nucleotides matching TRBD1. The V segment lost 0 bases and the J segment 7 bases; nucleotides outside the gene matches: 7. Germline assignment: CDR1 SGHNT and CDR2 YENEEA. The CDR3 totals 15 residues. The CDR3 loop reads CASSLDLGTGWEQYF. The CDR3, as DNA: TGTGCCAGCAGCTTAGATCTCGGGACAGGGTGGGAGCAGTACTTC.

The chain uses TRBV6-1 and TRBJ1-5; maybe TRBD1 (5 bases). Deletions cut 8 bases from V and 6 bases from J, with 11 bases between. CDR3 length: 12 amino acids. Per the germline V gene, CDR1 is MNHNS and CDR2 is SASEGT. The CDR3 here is CASAGHAQPQHF. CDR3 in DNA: TGTGCCAGCGCCGGACATGCTCAGCCCCAGCATTTT.

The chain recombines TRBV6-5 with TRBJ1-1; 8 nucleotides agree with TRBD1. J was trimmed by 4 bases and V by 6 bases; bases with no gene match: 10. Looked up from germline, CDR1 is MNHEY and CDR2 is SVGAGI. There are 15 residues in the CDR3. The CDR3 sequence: CASSPNRGGSTEAFF. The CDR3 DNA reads TGTGCCAGCAGCCCAAACAGGGGGGGAAGCACTGAAGCTTTCTTT.

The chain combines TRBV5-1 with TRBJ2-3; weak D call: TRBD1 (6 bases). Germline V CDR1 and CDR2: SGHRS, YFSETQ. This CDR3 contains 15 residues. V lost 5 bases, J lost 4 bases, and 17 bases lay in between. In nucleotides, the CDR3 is TGCGCCAGCAGTTTTACAGGGTTGGTCTCAGATACGCAGTATTTT. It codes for CASSFTGLVSDTQYF.

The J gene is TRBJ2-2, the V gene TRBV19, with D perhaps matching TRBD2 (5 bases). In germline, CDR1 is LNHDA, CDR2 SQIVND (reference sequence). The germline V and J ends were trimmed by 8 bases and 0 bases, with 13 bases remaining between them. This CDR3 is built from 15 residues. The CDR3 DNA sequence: TGTGCCAGTTTCGAGAGGGCTTCGAACACCGGGGAGCTGTTTTTT. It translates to CASFERASNTGELFF.

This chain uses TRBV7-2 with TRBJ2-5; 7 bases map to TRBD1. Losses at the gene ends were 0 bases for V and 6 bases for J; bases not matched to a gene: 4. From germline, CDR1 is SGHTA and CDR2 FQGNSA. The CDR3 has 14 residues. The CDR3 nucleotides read TGTGCCAGCAGCTTAGCTGCGACAGGGAAGACCCAGTACTTC. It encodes CASSLAATGKTQYF.

DNA of the CDR3: TGCGCCAGCAGCCAAGATTGGCAGGGGGGGACCGGGGAGCTGTTTTTT. It is translated as CASSQDWQGGTGELFF. The chain combines TRBV4-3 with TRBJ2-2, with D perhaps assigned TRBD1 or TRBD2 (7 bases each). The CDR3 length is 16 residues. Per germline, CDR1 LGHNA and CDR2 YSLEER. V was clipped by 0 bases and J by 5 bases, with 13 bases between them.

CDR3 protein: CASSEGTSGGYNEQFF. For the CDR3, the DNA is TGTGCCAGCAGTGAAGGGACTAGCGGAGGCTACAATGAGCAGTTCTTC. This rearrangement joins TRBV6-1 to TRBJ2-1, with 10 bases that match TRBD2. This CDR3 comprises 16 residues. The trim removed 1 base at V and 3 bases at J, leaving 3 bases unmatched. Germline V CDR1 and CDR2: MNHNS, SASEGT.

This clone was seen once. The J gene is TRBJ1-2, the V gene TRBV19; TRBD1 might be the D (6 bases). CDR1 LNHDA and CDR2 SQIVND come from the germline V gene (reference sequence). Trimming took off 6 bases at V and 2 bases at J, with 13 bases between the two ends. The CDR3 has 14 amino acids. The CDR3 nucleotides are TGTGCCAGTAGAAAGATCGACAGGAACTATGGCTACACCTTC. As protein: CASRKIDRNYGYTF.

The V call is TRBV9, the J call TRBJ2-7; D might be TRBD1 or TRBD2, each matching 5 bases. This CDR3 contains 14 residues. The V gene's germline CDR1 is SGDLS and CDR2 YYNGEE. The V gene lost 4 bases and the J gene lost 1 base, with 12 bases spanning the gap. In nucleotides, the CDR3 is TGTGCCAGCAGCATTGGGGACGGTTCCTACGAGCAGTACTTC. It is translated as CASSIGDGSYEQYF.

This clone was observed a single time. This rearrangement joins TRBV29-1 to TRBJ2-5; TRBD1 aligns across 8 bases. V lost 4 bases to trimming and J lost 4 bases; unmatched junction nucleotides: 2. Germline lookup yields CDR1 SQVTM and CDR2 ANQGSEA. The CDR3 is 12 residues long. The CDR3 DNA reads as TGCAGCGTTGGGACAGGGACAGAGACCCAGTACTTC. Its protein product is CSVGTGTETQYF.

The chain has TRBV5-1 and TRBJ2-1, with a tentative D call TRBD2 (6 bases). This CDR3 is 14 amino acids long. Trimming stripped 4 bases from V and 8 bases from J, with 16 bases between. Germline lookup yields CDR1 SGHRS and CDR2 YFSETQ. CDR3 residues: CASSGGTWLDEQFF. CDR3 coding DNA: TGCGCCAGCAGCGGTGGGACTTGGTTAGATGAGCAGTTCTTC.

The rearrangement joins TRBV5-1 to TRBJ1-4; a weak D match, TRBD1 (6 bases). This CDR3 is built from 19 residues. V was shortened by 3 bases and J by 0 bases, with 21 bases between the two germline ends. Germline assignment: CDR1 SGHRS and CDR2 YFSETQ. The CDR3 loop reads CASSSGAGTSRTTNEKLFF. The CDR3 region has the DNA TGCGCCAGCAGCTCGGGGGCCGGGACATCCCGCACAACTAATGAAAAACTGTTTTTT.

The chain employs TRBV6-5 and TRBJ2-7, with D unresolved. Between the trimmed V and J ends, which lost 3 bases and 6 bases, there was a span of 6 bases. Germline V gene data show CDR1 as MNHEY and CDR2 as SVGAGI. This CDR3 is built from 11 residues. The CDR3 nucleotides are TGTGCCAGCAGTTATATGGGCGAGCAGTACTTC. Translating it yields CASSYMGEQYF.

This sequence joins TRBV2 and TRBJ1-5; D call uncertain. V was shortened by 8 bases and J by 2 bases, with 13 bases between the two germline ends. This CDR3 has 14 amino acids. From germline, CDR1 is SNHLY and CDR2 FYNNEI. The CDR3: CASQTGSGNQPQHF. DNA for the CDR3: TGTGCCAGCCAGACGGGATCGGGCAATCAGCCCCAGCATTTT.

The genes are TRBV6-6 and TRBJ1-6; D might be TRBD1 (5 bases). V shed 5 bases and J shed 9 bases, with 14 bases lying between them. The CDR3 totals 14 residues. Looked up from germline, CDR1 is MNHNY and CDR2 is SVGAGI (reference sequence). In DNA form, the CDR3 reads TGTGCCAGCAGTCGTCAAGGGGTACGTTCACCCCTCCACTTT. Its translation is CASSRQGVRSPLHF.

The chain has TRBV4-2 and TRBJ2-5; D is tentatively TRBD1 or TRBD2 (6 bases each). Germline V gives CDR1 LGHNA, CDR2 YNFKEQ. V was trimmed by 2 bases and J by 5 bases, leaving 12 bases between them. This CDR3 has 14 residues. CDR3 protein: CASSQPGAWETQYF. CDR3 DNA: TGTGCCAGCAGCCAACCGGGGGCGTGGGAGACCCAGTACTTC.

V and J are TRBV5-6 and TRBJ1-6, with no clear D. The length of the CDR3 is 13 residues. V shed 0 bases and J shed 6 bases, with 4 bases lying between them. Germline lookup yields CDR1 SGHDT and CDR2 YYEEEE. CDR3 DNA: TGTGCCAGCAGCTTGGGAGGTAATTCACCCCTCCACTTT. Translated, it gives CASSLGGNSPLHF.

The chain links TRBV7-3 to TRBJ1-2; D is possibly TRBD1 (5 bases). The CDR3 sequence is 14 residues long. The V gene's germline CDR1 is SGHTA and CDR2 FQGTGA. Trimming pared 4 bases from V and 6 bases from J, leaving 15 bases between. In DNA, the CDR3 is TGTGCCAGCAGCTACCAGCACGGGACTGATGGCTACACCTTC. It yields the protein CASSYQHGTDGYTF.

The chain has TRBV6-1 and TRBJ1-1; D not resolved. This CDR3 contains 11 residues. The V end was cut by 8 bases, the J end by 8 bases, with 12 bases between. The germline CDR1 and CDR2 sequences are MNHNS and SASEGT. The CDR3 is CASSGPREAFF. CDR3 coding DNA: TGTGCCAGCTCCGGCCCAAGGGAAGCTTTCTTT.

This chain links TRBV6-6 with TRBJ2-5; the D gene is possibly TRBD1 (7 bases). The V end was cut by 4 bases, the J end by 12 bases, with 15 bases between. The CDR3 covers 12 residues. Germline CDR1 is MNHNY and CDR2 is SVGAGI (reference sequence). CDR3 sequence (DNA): TGTGCCAGCAGTTCCTACAGGGGCGGGGAGTACTTC. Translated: CASSSYRGGEYF.

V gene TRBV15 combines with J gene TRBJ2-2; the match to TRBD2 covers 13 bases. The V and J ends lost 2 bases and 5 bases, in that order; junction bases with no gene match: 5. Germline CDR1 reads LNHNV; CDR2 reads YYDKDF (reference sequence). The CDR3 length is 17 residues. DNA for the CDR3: TGTGCCACCAGCAGATCGGGACTAGCGGGATGGACCGGGGAGCTGTTTTTT. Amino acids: CATSRSGLAGWTGELFF. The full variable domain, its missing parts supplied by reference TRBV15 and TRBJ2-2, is DAMVIQNPRYQVTQFGKPVTLSCSQTLNHNVMYWYQQKSSQAPKLLFHYYDKDFNNEADTPDNFQSRRPNTSFCFLDIRSPGLGDTAMYLCATSRSGLAGWTGELFFGEGSRLTVL.

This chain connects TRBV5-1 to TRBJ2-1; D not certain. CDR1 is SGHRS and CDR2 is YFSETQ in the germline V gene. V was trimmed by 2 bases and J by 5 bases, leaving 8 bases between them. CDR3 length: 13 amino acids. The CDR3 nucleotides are TGCGCCAGCAGCTTAAACACCAACAATGAGCAGTTCTTC. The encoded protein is CASSLNTNNEQFF.

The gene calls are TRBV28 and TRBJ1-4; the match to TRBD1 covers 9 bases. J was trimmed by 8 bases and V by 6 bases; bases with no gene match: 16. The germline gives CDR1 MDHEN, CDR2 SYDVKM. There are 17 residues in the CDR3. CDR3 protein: CASSPTGQGRDGEKLFF. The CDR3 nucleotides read TGTGCCAGCAGCCCGACGGGACAGGGCCGGGACGGGGAAAAACTGTTTTTT.

The CDR3 here is CASSRARKGVGEQYF. The CDR3 DNA reads as TGTGCCAGCAGCCGAGCACGCAAGGGGGTGGGCGAGCAGTACTTC. The chain uses TRBV13 and TRBJ2-7, with a possible D match to TRBD1 (6 bases). Germline values: CDR1 PRHDT, CDR2 FYEKMQ (reference sequence). The CDR3 sequence is 15 residues long. V dropped 5 bases and J dropped 6 bases, with 20 bases sitting between them.

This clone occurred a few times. The CDR3 here is CASSVEAHHNTEAFF. The CDR3 coding sequence is TGTGCCAGCAGCGTAGAAGCACATCATAACACTGAAGCTTTCTTT. The chain recombines TRBV9 with TRBJ1-1; D is undetermined. The V gene's germline CDR1 is SGDLS and CDR2 YYNGEE. Trimming pared 0 bases from V and 2 bases from J, leaving 11 bases between. This CDR3 region has 15 residues.

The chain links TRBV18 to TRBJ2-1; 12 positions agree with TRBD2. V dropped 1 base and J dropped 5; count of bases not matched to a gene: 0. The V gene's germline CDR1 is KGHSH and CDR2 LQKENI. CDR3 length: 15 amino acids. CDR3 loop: CASSPRLAGDNEQFF. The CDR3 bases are TGTGCCAGCTCACCACGACTAGCGGGAGACAATGAGCAGTTCTTC.

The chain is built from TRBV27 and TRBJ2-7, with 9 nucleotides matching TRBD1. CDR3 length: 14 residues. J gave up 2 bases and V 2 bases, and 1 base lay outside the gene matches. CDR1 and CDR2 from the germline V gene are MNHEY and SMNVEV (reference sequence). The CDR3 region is CASSLRDRAYEQYF. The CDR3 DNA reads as TGTGCCAGCAGTTTACGGGACAGGGCCTACGAGCAGTACTTC.